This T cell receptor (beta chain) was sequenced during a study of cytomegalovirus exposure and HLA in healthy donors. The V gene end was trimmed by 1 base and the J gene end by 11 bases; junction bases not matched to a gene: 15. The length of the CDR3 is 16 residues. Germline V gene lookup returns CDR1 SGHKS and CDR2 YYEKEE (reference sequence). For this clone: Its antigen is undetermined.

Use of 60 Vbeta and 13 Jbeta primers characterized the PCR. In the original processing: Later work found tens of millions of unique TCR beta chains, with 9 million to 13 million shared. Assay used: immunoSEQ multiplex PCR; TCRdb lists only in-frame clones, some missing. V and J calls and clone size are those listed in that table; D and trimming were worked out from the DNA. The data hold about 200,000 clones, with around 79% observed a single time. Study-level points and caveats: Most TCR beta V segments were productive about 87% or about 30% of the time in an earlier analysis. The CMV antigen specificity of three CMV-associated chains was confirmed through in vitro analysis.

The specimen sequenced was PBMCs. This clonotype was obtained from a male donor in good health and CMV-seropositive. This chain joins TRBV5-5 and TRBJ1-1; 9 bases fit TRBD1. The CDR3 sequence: CASSLTQGADLMSAFF. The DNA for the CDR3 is TGTGCCAGCAGCTTGACACAGGGGGCTGACCTCATGAGCGCTTTCTTT. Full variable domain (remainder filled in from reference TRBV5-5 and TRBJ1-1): DAGVTQSPTHLIKTRGQQVTLRCSPISGHKSVSWYQQVLGQGPQFIFQYYEKEERGRGNFPDRFSARQFPNYSSELNVNALLLGDSALYLCASSLTQGADLMSAFFGQGTRLTVV.